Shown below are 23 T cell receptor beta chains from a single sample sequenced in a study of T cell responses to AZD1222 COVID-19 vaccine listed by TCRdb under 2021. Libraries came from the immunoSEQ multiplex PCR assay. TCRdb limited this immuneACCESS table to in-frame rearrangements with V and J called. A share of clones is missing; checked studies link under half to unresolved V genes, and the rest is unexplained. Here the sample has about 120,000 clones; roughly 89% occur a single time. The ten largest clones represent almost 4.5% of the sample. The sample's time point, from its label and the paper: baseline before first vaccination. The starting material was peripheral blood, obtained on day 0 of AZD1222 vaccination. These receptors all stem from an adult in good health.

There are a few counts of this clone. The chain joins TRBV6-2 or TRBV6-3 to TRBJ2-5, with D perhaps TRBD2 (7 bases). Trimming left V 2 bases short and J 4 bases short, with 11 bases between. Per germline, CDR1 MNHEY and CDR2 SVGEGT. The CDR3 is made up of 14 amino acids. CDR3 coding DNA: TGTGCCAGCAGTTACGGAGGGGGGGGAGAGACCCAGTACTTC. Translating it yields CASSYGGGGETQYF.

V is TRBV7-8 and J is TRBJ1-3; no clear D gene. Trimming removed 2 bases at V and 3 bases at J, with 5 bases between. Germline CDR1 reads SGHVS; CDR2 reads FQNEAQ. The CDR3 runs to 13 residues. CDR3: CASSLYGGNTIYF. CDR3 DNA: TGTGCCAGCAGCTTATATGGTGGAAACACCATATATTTT.

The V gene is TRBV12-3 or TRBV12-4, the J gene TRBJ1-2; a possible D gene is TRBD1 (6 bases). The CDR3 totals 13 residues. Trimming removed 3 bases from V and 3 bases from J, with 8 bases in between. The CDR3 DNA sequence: TGTGCCAGCAGTTTTGGACAGCACTATGGCTACACCTTC. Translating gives CASSFGQHYGYTF.

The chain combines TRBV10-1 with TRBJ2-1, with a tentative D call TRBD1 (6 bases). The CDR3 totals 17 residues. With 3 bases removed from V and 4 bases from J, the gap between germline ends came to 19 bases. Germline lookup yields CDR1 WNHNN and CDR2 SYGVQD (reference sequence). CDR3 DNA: TGCGCCAGCAGTGACCTCCCGGGCAGGGACAATTACAATGAGCAGTTCTTC. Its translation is CASSDLPGRDNYNEQFF.

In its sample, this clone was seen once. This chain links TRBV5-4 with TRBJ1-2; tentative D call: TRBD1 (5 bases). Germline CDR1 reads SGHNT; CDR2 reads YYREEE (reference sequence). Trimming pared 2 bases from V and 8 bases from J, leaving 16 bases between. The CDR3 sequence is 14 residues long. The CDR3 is CASSFGTPAGGYTF. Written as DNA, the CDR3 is TGTGCCAGCAGCTTCGGGACCCCTGCTGGGGGCTACACCTTC.

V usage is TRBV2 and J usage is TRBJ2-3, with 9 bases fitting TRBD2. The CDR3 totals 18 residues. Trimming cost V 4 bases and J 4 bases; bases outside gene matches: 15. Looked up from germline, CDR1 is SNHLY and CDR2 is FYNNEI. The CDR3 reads CASSAWTVAGEGSDTQYF. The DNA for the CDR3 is TGTGCCAGCAGTGCGTGGACGGTAGCGGGAGAGGGGTCAGATACGCAGTATTTT.

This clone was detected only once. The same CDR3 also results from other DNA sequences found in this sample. Here the CDR3 reads CASSEGEQYF. The DNA of the CDR3 is TGCGCCAGCAGTGAGGGAGAGCAGTACTTC. The chain combines TRBV10-2 with TRBJ2-7; unclear D gene. Trimming took 2 bases from V and 7 from J, leaving 3 bases between them. Germline V gene sequence: CDR1 WSHSY, CDR2 SAAADI. The CDR3 runs 10 residues.

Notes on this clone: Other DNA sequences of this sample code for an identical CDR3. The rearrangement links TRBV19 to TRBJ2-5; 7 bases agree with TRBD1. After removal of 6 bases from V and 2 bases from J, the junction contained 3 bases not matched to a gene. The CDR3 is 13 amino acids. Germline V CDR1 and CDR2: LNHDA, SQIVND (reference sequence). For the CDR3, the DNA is TGTGCCAGTAGCGGGACAGCTCAAGAGACCCAGTACTTC. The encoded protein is CASSGTAQETQYF. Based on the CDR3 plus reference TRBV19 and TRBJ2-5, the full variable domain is DGGITQSPKYLFRKEGQNVTLSCEQNLNHDAMYWYRQDPGQGLRLIYYSQIVNDFQKGDIAEGYSVSREKKESFPLTVTSAQKNPTAFYLCASSGTAQETQYFGPGTRLLVL.

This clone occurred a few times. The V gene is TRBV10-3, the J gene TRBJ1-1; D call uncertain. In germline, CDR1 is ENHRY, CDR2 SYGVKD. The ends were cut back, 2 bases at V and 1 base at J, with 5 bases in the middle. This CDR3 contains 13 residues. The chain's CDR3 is CAISEPRNTEAFF. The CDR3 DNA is TGTGCCATCAGTGAGCCCAGGAACACTGAAGCTTTCTTT.

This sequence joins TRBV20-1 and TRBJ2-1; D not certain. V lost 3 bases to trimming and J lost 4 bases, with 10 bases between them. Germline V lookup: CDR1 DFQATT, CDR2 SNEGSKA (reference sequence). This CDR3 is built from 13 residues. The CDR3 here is CSASRAGYNEQFF. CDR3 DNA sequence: TGCAGTGCTAGTCGGGCAGGATACAATGAGCAGTTCTTC.

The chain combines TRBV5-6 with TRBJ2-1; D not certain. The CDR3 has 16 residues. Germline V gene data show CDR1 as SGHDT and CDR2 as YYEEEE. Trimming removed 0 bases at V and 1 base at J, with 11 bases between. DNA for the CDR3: TGTGCCAGCAGCTTGGCCTTGGTTCCTTCCTACAATGAGCAGTTCTTC. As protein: CASSLALVPSYNEQFF.

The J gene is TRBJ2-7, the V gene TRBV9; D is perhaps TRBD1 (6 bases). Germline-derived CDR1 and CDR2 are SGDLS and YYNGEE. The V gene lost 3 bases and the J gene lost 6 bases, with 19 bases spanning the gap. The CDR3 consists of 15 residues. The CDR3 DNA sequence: TGTGCCAGCAGCGGAGGGACACTGGATTCCGGCGAGCAGTACTTC. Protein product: CASSGGTLDSGEQYF.

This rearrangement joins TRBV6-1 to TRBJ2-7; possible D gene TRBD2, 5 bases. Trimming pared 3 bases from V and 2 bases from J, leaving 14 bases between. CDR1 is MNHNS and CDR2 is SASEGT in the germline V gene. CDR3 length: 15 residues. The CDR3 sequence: CASSESLDGTYEQYF. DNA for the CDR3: TGTGCCAGCAGTGAGAGCTTGGACGGGACCTACGAGCAGTACTTC.

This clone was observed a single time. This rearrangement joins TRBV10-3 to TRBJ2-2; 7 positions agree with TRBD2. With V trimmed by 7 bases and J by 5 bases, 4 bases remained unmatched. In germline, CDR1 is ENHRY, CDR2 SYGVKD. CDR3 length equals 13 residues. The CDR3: CAIKVRGTGELFF. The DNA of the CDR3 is TGTGCCATCAAGGTGCGGGGGACCGGGGAGCTGTTTTTT.

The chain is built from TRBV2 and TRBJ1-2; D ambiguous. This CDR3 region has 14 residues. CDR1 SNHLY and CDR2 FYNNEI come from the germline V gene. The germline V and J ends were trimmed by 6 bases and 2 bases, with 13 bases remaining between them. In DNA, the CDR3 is TGTGCCAGCAGCGACTCCACGGGGAACTATGGCTACACCTTC. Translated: CASSDSTGNYGYTF. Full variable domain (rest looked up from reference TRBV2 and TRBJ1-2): EPEVTQTPSHQVTQMGQEVILRCVPISNHLYFYWYRQILGQKVEFLVSFYNNEISEKSEIFDDQFSVERPDGSNFTLKIRSTKLEDSAMYFCASSDSTGNYGYTFGSGTRLTVV.

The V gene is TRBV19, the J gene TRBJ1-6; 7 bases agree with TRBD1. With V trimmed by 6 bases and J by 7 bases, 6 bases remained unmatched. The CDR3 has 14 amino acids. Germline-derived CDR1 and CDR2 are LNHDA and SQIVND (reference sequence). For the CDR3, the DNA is TGTGCCAGTAGCGACAGGGTAAGGAATTCACCCCTCCACTTT. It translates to CASSDRVRNSPLHF.

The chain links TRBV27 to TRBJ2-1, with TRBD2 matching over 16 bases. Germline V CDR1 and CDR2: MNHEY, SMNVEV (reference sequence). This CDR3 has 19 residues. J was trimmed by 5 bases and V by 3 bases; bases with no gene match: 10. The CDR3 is CASSLQAGLAGGPNNEQFF. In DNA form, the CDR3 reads TGTGCCAGCAGTTTGCAGGCGGGACTAGCGGGGGGGCCGAACAATGAGCAGTTCTTC.

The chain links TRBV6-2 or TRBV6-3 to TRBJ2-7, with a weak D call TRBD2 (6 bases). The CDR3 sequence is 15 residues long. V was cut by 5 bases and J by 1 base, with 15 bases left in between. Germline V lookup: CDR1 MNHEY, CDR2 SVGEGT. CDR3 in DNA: TGTGCCAGCAGTCCCGGGGGTTCCCTATCCTACGAGCAGTACTTC. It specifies CASSPGGSLSYEQYF.

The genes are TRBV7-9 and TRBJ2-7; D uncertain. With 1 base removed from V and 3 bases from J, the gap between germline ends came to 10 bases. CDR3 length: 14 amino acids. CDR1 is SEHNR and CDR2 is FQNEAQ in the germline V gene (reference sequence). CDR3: CASSLGQTNYEQYF. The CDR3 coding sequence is TGTGCCAGCAGCTTAGGTCAGACAAACTACGAGCAGTACTTC.

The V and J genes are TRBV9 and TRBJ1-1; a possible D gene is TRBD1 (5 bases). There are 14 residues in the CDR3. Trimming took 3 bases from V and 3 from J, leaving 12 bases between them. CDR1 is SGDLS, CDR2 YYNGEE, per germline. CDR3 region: CASSGREDDTEAFF. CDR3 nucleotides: TGTGCCAGCAGCGGCAGGGAAGATGACACTGAAGCTTTCTTT.

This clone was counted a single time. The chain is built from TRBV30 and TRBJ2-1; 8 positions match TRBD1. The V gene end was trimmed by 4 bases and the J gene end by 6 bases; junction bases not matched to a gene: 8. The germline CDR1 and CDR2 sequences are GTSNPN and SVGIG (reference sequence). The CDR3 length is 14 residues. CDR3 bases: TGTGCCTGGAAATCAGGGGGCGCAGGCAATGAGCAGTTCTTC. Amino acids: CAWKSGGAGNEQFF.

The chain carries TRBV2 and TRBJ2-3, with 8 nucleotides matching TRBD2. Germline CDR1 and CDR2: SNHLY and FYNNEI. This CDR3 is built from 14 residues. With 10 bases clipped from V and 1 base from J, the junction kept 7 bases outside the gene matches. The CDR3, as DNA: TGTGCCACAGCCCCAGCGGGAGGCACAGATACGCAGTATTTT. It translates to CATAPAGGTDTQYF.

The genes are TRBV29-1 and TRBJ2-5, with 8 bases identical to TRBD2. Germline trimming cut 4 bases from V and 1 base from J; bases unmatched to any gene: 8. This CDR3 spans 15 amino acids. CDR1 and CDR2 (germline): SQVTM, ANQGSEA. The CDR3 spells CSVVGAGGPQETQYF. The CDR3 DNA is TGCAGCGTTGTTGGTGCGGGGGGCCCCCAAGAGACCCAGTACTTC.